This T cell receptor (beta chain) was retrieved from a study of T-cell memory formation after mild COVID-19. TCRdb re-called the 5' RACE reads with MiXCR, one entry per CDR3 protein. The table shows hundreds of thousands of distinct CDR3 sequences, with roughly 15% occurring only once. The receptor's source is a man aged 18-30 years who had mild COVID-19 (a few samples of this study predate the infection). Cell type and time point are not known. Sequenced input: PBMCs or a T cell subset sorted from them (not recorded which).

The CDR3 region is CASSTRQPEDEQYF. The CDR3 DNA follows: TGTGCCAGCAGTACCAGACAGCCAGAGGACGAGCAGTACTTC. The V gene is TRBV6-6, the J gene TRBJ2-7, with D possibly matching TRBD1 (5 bases). CDR3 length equals 14 residues. The V end was cut by 5 bases, the J end by 5 bases, with 16 bases between. Germline V gene lookup returns CDR1 MNHNY and CDR2 SVGAGI (reference sequence).